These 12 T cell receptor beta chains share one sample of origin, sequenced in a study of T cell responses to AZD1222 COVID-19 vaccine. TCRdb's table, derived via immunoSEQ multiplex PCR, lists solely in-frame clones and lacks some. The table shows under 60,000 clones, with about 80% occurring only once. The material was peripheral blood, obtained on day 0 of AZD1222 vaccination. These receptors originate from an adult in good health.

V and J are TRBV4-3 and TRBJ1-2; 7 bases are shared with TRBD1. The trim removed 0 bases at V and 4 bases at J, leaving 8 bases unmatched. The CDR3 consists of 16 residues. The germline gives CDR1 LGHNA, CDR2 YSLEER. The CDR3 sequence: CASSQDSQGVGYGYTF. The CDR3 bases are TGCGCCAGCAGCCAAGATAGCCAGGGGGTTGGCTATGGCTACACCTTC.

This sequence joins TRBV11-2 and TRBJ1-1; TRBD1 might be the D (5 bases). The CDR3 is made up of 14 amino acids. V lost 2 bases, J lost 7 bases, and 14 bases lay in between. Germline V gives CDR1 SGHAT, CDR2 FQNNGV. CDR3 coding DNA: TGTGCCAGCAGCTTAAGTGGTGCGGGACTTGAAGCTTTCTTT. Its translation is CASSLSGAGLEAFF.

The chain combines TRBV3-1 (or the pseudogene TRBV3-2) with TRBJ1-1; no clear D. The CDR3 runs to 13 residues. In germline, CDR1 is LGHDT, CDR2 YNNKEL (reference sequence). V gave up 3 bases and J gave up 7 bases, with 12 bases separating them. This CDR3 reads CASSQSPGGEAFF. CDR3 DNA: TGTGCCAGCAGCCAGTCCCCGGGAGGTGAAGCTTTCTTT.

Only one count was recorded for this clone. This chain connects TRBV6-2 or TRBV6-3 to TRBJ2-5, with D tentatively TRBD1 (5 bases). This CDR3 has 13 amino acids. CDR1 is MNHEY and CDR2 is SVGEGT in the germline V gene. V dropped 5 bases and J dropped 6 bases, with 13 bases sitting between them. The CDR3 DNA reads TGTGCCAGCAGTCCCTTGGGGCGGAAGACCCAGTACTTC. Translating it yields CASSPLGRKTQYF.

Here the CDR3 DNA reads TGTGCCACCAGCAGAGCGGGCCAGGGACAGGGCCTAGGCTACACCTTC. As protein: CATSRAGQGQGLGYTF. The V call is TRBV15, the J call TRBJ1-2, with 9 bases aligning to TRBD1. V was clipped by 1 base and J by 8 bases; unmatched bases: 11. Germline V gene sequence: CDR1 LNHNV, CDR2 YYDKDF (reference sequence). CDR3 size: 16 residues.

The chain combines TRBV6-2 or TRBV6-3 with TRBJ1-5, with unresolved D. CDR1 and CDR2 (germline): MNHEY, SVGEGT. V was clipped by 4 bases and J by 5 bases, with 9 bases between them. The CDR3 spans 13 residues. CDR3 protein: CASSSPIDQPQHF. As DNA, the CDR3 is TGTGCCAGCAGTTCCCCGATTGATCAGCCCCAGCATTTT.

In nucleotides, the CDR3 is TGTGCCAGCAGTGGGGGGCAGGCCAGCTACGAGCAGTACTTC. Its translation: CASSGGQASYEQYF. The rearrangement links TRBV2 to TRBJ2-7, with D possibly TRBD1 on 6 matching bases. CDR3 size: 14 residues. The germline V gene has CDR1 SNHLY and CDR2 FYNNEI. Trimming took 4 bases from V and 3 from J, leaving 13 bases between them.

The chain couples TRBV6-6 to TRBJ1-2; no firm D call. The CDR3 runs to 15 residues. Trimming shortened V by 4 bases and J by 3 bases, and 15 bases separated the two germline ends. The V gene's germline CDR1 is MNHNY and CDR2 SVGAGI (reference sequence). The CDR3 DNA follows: TGTGCCAGCAGTTCCGCGGTCCCGGTCGACTATGGCTACACCTTC. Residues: CASSSAVPVDYGYTF.

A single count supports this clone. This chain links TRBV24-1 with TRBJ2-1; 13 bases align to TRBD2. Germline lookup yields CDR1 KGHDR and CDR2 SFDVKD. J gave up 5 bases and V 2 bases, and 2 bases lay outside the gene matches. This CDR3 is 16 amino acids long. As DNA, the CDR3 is TGTGCCACCAGTGATTCGGGGACTAGCGGGAACAATGAGCAGTTCTTC. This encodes CATSDSGTSGNNEQFF.

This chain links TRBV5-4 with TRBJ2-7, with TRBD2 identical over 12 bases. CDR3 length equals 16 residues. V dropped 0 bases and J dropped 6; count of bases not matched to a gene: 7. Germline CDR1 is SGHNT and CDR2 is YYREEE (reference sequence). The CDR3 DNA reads TGTGCCAGCAGCTTGGATCCGACTAGCGGGAGTATCGAGCAGTACTTC. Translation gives CASSLDPTSGSIEQYF.

CDR3 nucleotides: TGTGCCAGCAGTCACAGATTCTACAACACAGGGGAGAGGAACACCATATATTTT. As protein: CASSHRFYNTGERNTIYF. The chain links TRBV28 to TRBJ1-3; 7 bases are shared with TRBD1. The length of the CDR3 is 18 residues. The ends lost 5 bases at V and 7 bases at J; junction bases unmatched: 20. Germline loops: CDR1 MDHEN, CDR2 SYDVKM.

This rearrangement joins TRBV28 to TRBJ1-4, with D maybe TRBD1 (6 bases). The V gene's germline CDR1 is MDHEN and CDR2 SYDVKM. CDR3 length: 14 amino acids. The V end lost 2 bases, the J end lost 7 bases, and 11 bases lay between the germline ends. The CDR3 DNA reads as TGTGCCAGCAGTTTACAGGGAGGGGGTGAAAAACTGTTTTTT. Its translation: CASSLQGGGEKLFF.